These 18 T cell receptor beta chains came from one sample sequenced in a study of blood T cell repertoires in COVID-19. The method was immunoSEQ multiplex PCR; TCRdb's version includes in-frame clones alone and lacks a portion of them. The sample lists 450,000 to 500,000 clones; 70% to 90% were seen once. Specimen: PBMCs or T cells enriched from blood (not recorded which). The receptors stem from a woman aged 60-70 years who had recovered from COVID-19.

V and J are TRBV4-2 and TRBJ2-7, with a weak D call TRBD2 (5 bases). The germline V gene has CDR1 LGHNA and CDR2 YNFKEQ. Trimming stripped 0 bases from V and 0 bases from J, with 12 bases between. The CDR3 has 16 amino acids. CDR3 amino acids: CASSQDTAESSYEQYF. The CDR3, as DNA: TGTGCCAGCAGCCAAGATACAGCGGAGAGCTCCTACGAGCAGTACTTC.

This sequence joins TRBV30 and TRBJ1-2, with D maybe TRBD1 (5 bases). Germline V gene lookup returns CDR1 GTSNPN and CDR2 SVGIG (reference sequence). The CDR3 sequence is 13 residues long. V was cut by 4 bases and J by 4 bases, with 13 bases left in between. CDR3 in DNA: TGTGCCTGGACCCAGCAGGGATTCTATGGCTACACCTTC. Translation: CAWTQQGFYGYTF.

This chain links TRBV2 with TRBJ1-3, with D perhaps TRBD1 (6 bases). The germline gives CDR1 SNHLY, CDR2 FYNNEI. The CDR3 covers 14 residues. V was clipped by 5 bases and J by 3 bases, with 11 bases between them. The CDR3 region is CASSLRGNGNTIYF. CDR3 coding DNA: TGTGCCAGCAGTCTCAGGGGTAATGGAAACACCATATATTTT.

The rearrangement links TRBV2 to TRBJ1-1; tentatively, D is TRBD1 (6 bases). The CDR3 loop spans 13 amino acids. The germline V gene encodes CDR1 SNHLY and CDR2 FYNNEI. The V and J ends lost 6 bases and 0 bases respectively, with 8 bases between them. The CDR3 DNA sequence: TGTGCCAGCAGGGGGGACATGAACACTGAAGCTTTCTTT. Translating it yields CASRGDMNTEAFF.

A single count supports this clone. This sequence joins TRBV3-1 (or the pseudogene TRBV3-2) and TRBJ2-5; 7 bases agree with TRBD1. The CDR3 runs 15 residues. CDR1 and CDR2 (germline): LGHDT, YNNKEL (reference sequence). V dropped 3 bases and J dropped 2; count of bases not matched to a gene: 6. The DNA for the CDR3 is TGTGCCAGCAGCCATAGGGGGCCGGGTCAAGAGACCCAGTACTTC. It codes for CASSHRGPGQETQYF.

The V call is TRBV7-2, the J call TRBJ2-7, with D unclear. CDR3 length: 15 residues. Germline V gene sequence: CDR1 SGHTA, CDR2 FQGNSA. Deletions cut 4 bases from V and 6 bases from J, with 19 bases between. CDR3 DNA: TGTGCCAGCAGCTCGACCCGAGACACTTTTGGCGAGCAGTACTTC. The encoded protein is CASSSTRDTFGEQYF.

V and J are TRBV6-5 and TRBJ2-4; possibly TRBD2 for D (5 bases). CDR3 length: 12 residues. V was clipped by 6 bases and J by 4 bases, with 7 bases between them. Germline V CDR1 and CDR2: MNHEY, SVGAGI. In DNA, the CDR3 is TGTGCCAGCAGGGGGAGTAAAAACATTCAGTACTTC. This encodes CASRGSKNIQYF.

Comment on this clone: Within the sample, other DNA sequences also encode this same CDR3. This rearrangement joins TRBV11-3 to TRBJ2-7, with 8 bases lining up with TRBD1. CDR1 and CDR2 (germline): SGHNT, YENEEA. The CDR3 is 14 residues long. Unmatched junction bases numbered 6, after V lost 5 bases and J lost 3 bases. The DNA of the CDR3 is TGTGCCAGCAGCGAACGGACAGGGAGCTACGAGCAGTACTTC. It translates to CASSERTGSYEQYF.

This sequence joins TRBV19 and TRBJ1-5; 8 nucleotides match TRBD1. This CDR3 spans 16 amino acids. The junction had 6 bases not matched to a gene; V was cut back by 3 bases and J by 2 bases. Germline V gene sequence: CDR1 LNHDA, CDR2 SQIVND (reference sequence). The CDR3 loop is CASSIPTGVGNQPQHF. The DNA for the CDR3 is TGTGCCAGTAGTATCCCGACAGGGGTGGGCAATCAGCCCCAGCATTTT.

The chain is built from TRBV11-2 and TRBJ2-7; 8 bases align to TRBD2. Germline CDR1 reads SGHAT; CDR2 reads FQNNGV. The CDR3 totals 15 residues. The J segment lost 5 bases and the V segment lost 5 bases, leaving 11 bases of the junction unmatched. CDR3 sequence reads: CASSPAGTRSHEQYF. The CDR3 DNA reads as TGTGCCAGCAGCCCCGCCGGGACTAGGTCCCACGAGCAGTACTTC.

J is TRBJ1-1 and V is TRBV11-2, with D perhaps TRBD1 (6 bases). CDR1 and CDR2 from the germline V gene are SGHAT and FQNNGV. The V end lost 3 bases, the J end lost 6 bases, and 14 bases lay between the germline ends. The CDR3 extends over 14 amino acids. CDR3 DNA: TGTGCCAGCAGCTTTACAGGGTTGGATGCTGAAGCTTTCTTT. Residues: CASSFTGLDAEAFF.

This chain connects TRBV2 to TRBJ1-1, with 11 bases that match TRBD1. V lost 10 bases to trimming and J lost 5 bases; unmatched junction nucleotides: 9. Germline V lookup: CDR1 SNHLY, CDR2 FYNNEI. The CDR3 runs to 14 residues. Here the CDR3 DNA reads TGTGCCACCTTTTCCGGGACAGGGGGGACTGAAGCTTTCTTT. This gives the protein CATFSGTGGTEAFF.

This clone was seen only once. This chain's CDR3 is CASSLGPGGYGYTF. For the CDR3, the DNA is TGTGCCAGCAGCTTAGGGCCAGGGGGCTATGGCTACACCTTC. This chain connects TRBV11-2 to TRBJ1-2, with 7 bases fitting TRBD1. From germline, CDR1 is SGHAT and CDR2 FQNNGV. The CDR3 covers 14 residues. V shed 1 base and J 4 bases; nucleotides not matched to a gene: 3.

The chain recombines TRBV6-5 with TRBJ1-5, with D possibly TRBD1 on 6 matching bases. Trimming cost V 6 bases and J 9 bases, with 18 bases left between them. The CDR3 loop spans 14 amino acids. The germline gives CDR1 MNHEY, CDR2 SVGAGI. CDR3 amino acids: CASRNRVSSGPQHF. The CDR3 coding sequence is TGTGCCAGCAGAAACAGGGTTTCCTCAGGGCCCCAGCATTTT.

This chain uses TRBV7-8 with TRBJ1-4, with D possibly matching TRBD1 (6 bases). Germline values: CDR1 SGHVS, CDR2 FQNEAQ. Trimming cost V 1 base and J 2 bases, with 17 bases left between them. The CDR3 sequence is 18 residues long. This CDR3 is CASSLDPPRGGTNEKLFF. CDR3 in DNA: TGTGCCAGCAGCTTAGACCCCCCCAGGGGCGGCACTAATGAAAAACTGTTTTTT.

The V call is TRBV15, the J call TRBJ2-7, with 10 bases lining up with TRBD1. This CDR3 has 14 residues. Unmatched junction bases numbered 4, after V lost 2 bases and J lost 6 bases. CDR1 LNHNV and CDR2 YYDKDF come from the germline V gene (reference sequence). DNA of the CDR3: TGTGCCACCAGCAGAAACGGACAGGGGGGCGAGCAGTACTTC. As protein: CATSRNGQGGEQYF.

To note about this clone: The sample has other DNA sequences that encode this CDR3 too. The genes are TRBV30 and TRBJ1-5; D call uncertain. The CDR3 runs to 13 residues. V was clipped by 2 bases and J by 7 bases, with 12 bases between them. Germline V lookup: CDR1 GTSNPN, CDR2 SVGIG (reference sequence). The CDR3 reads CAWSPLGGQPQHF. DNA of the CDR3: TGTGCCTGGAGTCCTCTCGGAGGCCAGCCCCAGCATTTT.

The CDR3 protein is CASSFGLAGGGETQYF. Written as DNA, the CDR3 is TGTGCCAGCAGCTTCGGACTAGCGGGGGGCGGCGAGACCCAGTACTTC. The chain uses TRBV5-4 and TRBJ2-5, with TRBD2 identical over 14 bases. The CDR3 is 16 residues long. V shed 2 bases and J 5 bases; nucleotides not matched to a gene: 5. The germline gives CDR1 SGHNT, CDR2 YYREEE (reference sequence).